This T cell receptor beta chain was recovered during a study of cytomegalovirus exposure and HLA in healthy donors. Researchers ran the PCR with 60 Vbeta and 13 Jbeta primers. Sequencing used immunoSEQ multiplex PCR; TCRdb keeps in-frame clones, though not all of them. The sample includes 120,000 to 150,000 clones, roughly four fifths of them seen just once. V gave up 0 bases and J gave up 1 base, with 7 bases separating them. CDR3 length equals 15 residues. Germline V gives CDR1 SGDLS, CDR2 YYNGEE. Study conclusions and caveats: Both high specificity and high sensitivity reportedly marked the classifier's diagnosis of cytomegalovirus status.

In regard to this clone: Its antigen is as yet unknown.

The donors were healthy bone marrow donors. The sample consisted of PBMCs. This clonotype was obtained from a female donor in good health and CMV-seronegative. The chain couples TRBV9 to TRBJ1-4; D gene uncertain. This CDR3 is CASSVDPVTNEKLFF. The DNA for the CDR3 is TGTGCCAGCAGCGTAGATCCAGTAACTAATGAAAAACTGTTTTTT.